This record concerns one T cell receptor (beta chain) sequence. The antigen remains undetermined. Germline V gene sequence: CDR1 GTSNPN, CDR2 SVGIG (reference sequence). Trimming removed 5 bases from V and 6 bases from J, with 16 bases in between. This CDR3 is 13 amino acids long. Negative magnetic isolation gave CD8+ and CD4+ cells; FACS enriched CD8+ TEMRA. RNA, at about 0.5 to 1 ug, was reverse transcribed with random hexamers. The CDR3 of TCR beta was amplified by immunoSEQ multiplex PCR across 54 Vbeta and 13 Jbeta. One entry per CDR3 protein, called by TCRdb with MiXCR from the immunoSEQ multiplex PCR reads. This sample has 180,000 or so distinct CDR3 sequences; about 95% occur once, and the top ten carry 0.1%. The sample belongs to a study of CD8 T cells in Susac syndrome. Study-wide points: It was acknowledged in the study that its TCR sequencing and HLA analysis involved a relatively small number of individuals.

The material sequenced was CD4+ T cells from PBMCs. The chain joins TRBV30 to TRBJ1-2, with D perhaps TRBD1 (6 bases). The receptor comes from a human donor in good health. CDR3 nucleotide sequence: TGTGCCTGGGGGACAAGCCCGACCAATGGCTACACCTTC. Translated: CAWGTSPTNGYTF.